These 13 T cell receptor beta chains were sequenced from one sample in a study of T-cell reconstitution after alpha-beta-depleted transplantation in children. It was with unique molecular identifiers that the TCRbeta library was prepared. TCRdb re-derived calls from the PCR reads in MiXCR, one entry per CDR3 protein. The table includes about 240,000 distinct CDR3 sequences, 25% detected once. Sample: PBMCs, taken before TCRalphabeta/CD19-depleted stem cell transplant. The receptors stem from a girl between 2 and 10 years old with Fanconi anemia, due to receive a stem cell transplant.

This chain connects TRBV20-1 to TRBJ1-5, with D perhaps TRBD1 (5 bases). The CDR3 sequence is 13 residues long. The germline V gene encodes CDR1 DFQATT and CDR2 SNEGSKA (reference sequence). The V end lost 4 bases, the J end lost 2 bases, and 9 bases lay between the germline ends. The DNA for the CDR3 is TGCAGTGCTATCAGGGATCGCAATCAGCCCCAGCATTTT. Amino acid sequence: CSAIRDRNQPQHF.

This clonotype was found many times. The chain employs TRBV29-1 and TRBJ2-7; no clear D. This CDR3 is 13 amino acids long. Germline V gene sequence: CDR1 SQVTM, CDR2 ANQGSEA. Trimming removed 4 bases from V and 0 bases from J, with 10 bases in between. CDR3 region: CSVASLSSYEQYF. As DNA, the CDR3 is TGCAGCGTTGCCAGCCTCAGCTCCTACGAGCAGTACTTC.

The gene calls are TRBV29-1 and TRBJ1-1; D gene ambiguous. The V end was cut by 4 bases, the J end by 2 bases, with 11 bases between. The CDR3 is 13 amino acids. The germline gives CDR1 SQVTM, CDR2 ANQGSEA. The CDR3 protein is CSVVGGFNTEAFF. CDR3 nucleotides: TGCAGCGTTGTCGGTGGCTTCAACACTGAAGCTTTCTTT.

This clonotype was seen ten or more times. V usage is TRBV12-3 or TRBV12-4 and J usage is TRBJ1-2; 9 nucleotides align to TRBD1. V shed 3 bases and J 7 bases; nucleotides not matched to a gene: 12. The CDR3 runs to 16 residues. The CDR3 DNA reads TGTGCCAGCAGTTTCGGCGAGGGACAGGGAAGTGGTGGCTACACCTTC. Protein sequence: CASSFGEGQGSGGYTF.

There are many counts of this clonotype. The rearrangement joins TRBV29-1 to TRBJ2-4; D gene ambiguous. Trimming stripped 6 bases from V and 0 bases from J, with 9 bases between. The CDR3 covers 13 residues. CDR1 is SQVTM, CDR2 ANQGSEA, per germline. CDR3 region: CSVSRLAKNIQYF. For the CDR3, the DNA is TGCAGCGTAAGTCGACTAGCCAAAAACATTCAGTACTTC.

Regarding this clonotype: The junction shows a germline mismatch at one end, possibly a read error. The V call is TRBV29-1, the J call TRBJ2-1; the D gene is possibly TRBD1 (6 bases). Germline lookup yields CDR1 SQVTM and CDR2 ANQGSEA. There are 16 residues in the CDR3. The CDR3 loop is CSVEGHRADPNNEQFF. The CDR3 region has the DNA TGCAGCGTGGAAGGTCACAGGGCGGATCCGAACAATGAGCAGTTCTTC.

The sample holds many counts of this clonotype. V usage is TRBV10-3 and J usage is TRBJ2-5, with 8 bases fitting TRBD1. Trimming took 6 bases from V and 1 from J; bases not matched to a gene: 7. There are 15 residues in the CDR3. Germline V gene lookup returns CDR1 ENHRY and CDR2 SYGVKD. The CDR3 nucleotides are TGTGCCATCAGCGCTACTGACAGGGGCCAAGAGACCCAGTACTTC. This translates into CAISATDRGQETQYF.

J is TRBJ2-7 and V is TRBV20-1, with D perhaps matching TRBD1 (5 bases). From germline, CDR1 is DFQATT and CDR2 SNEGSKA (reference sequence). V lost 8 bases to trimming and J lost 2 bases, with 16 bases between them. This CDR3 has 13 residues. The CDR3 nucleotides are TGCAGTACCTCTGGGCCAGGGCCCTACGAGCAGTACTTC. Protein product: CSTSGPGPYEQYF.

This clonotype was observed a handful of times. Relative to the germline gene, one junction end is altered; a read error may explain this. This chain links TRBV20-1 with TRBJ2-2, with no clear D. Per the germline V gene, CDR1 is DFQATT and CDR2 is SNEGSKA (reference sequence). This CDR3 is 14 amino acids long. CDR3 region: CSARTRPLTEELFF. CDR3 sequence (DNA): TGCAGTGCTAGAACGCGACCCTTAACCGAGGAGCTGTTTTTT.

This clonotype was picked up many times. The CDR3 sequence is CASSFPGGATYGYTF. Here the CDR3 DNA reads TGTGCCAGCAGTTTCCCAGGGGGCGCGACCTATGGCTACACCTTC. The gene calls are TRBV12-3 or TRBV12-4 and TRBJ1-2, with 8 bases matching TRBD1. The CDR3 is 15 residues long. Trimming cost V 3 bases and J 4 bases; bases outside gene matches: 7.

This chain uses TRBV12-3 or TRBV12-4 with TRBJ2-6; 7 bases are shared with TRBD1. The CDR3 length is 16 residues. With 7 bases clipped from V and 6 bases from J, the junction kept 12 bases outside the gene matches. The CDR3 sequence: CASTLRQGNLANVLTF. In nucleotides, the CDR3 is TGTGCCAGCACCTTACGACAGGGTAATTTGGCCAACGTCCTGACTTTC.

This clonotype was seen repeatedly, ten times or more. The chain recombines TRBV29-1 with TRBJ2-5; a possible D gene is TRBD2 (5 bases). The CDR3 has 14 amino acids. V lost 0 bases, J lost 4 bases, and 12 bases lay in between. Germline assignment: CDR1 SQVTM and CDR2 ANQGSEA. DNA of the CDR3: TGCAGCGTTGAAGATCGGGGAAGACGAGAGACCCAGTACTTC. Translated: CSVEDRGRRETQYF.

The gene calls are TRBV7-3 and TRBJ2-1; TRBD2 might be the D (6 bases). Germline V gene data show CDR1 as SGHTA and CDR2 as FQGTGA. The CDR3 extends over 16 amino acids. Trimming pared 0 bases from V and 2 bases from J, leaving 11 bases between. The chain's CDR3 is CASSLTGGSAYNEQFF. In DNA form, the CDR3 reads TGTGCCAGCAGCTTAACTGGGGGGTCAGCCTACAATGAGCAGTTCTTC.